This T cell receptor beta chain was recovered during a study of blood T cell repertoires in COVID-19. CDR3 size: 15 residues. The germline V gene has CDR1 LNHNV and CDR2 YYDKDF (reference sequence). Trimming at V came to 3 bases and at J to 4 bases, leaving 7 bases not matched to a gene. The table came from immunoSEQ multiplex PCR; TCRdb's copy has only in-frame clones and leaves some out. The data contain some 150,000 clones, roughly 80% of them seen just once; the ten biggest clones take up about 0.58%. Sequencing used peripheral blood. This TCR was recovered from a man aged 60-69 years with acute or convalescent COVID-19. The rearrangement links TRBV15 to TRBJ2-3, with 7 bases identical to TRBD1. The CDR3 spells CATSRTGFTADTQYF. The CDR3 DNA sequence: TGTGCCACCAGCAGGACAGGGTTTACGGCAGATACGCAGTATTTT.